This is a list of T cell receptor beta chains from one sample in a study of Graves' ophthalmopathy and Graves' hyperthyroidism. In TCRdb, the multiplex PCR reads were re-called with MiXCR into one record per CDR3 protein. The sample includes 350,000 or so distinct CDR3 sequences, around a sixth of them seen just once. The specimen was peripheral blood. The receptors shown here come from an adult man with Graves' ophthalmopathy. The CDR3 runs from the conserved cysteine through the conserved F or W. A D gene is named only where the DNA matches it firmly. Clone size appears in some rows only: once, few, many, or a class for an expanded clone.

j_call: TRBJ1-1; clone_size: many; d_call: -; v_call: TRBV7-3; cdr3_nt: TGTGCCAGCAGCCCGGAGGCCGTTGAGAACACTGAAGCTTTCTTT; cdr3_aa: CASSPEAVENTEAFF
j_call: TRBJ2-5; clone_size: many; d_call: TRBD1; v_call: TRBV19; cdr3_nt: TGTGCCAGTAGCTCAAGGGACAGGTTGAAAGAGACCCAGTACTTC; cdr3_aa: CASSSRDRLKETQYF
j_call: TRBJ1-2; clone_size: -; d_call: -; v_call: TRBV28; cdr3_nt: TGTGCCAGTAACCTAAACTATGGCTACACCTTC; cdr3_aa: CASNLNYGYTF
j_call: TRBJ2-1; clone_size: -; d_call: -; v_call: TRBV24-1; cdr3_nt: TGTGCCAGCGGGTTAGACAGCGAGAATGAGCAGTTCTTC; cdr3_aa: CASGLDSENEQFF
j_call: TRBJ2-7; clone_size: many; d_call: TRBD1; v_call: TRBV7-2; cdr3_nt: TGTGCCAGCAGCTACGCAGGGACAGGGCCCTACGAGCAGTACTTC; cdr3_aa: CASSYAGTGPYEQYF
j_call: TRBJ2-7; clone_size: many; d_call: TRBD2; v_call: TRBV6-5; cdr3_nt: TGTGCCAGCAGTTACCCCGGGACTAGCGGGGAAACCACCTACGAGCAGTACTTC; cdr3_aa: CASSYPGTSGETTYEQYF
j_call: TRBJ2-7; clone_size: many; d_call: TRBD2; v_call: TRBV9; cdr3_nt: TGTGCCAGCAGCGTTCGAACGGGGGGGCTAAGGGAGCAGTACTTC; cdr3_aa: CASSVRTGGLREQYF
j_call: TRBJ1-5; clone_size: many; d_call: -; v_call: TRBV2; cdr3_nt: TGTGCCAGCAGTGAGTTCCTAGATAGCAATCAGCCCCAGCATTTT; cdr3_aa: CASSEFLDSNQPQHF
j_call: TRBJ1-1; clone_size: -; d_call: TRBD1; v_call: TRBV6-1; cdr3_nt: TGTGCCAGCCTCACAGGGGGCACTGAAGCTTTCTTT; cdr3_aa: CASLTGGTEAFF
j_call: TRBJ1-1; clone_size: many; d_call: -; v_call: TRBV9; cdr3_nt: TGTGCCAGCAGCGTAGTGCAGGGTGGGACTGAAGCTTTCTTT; cdr3_aa: CASSVVQGGTEAFF
j_call: TRBJ2-7; clone_size: -; d_call: -; v_call: TRBV11-2; cdr3_nt: TGTGCCAGCAGCCGTACAGGCGGAGTTTTATCCTACGAGCAGTACTTC; cdr3_aa: CASSRTGGVLSYEQYF
j_call: TRBJ1-5; clone_size: -; d_call: -; v_call: TRBV6-1; cdr3_nt: TGTGCCAGCAGCCAATTGAGCAATCAGCCCCAGCATTTT; cdr3_aa: CASSQLSNQPQHF
j_call: TRBJ2-5; clone_size: many; d_call: -; v_call: TRBV30; cdr3_nt: TGTGCCTGGAGTGGTCGGCAGGCCCAAGAGACCCAGTACTTC; cdr3_aa: CAWSGRQAQETQYF
j_call: TRBJ1-1; clone_size: -; d_call: -; v_call: TRBV11-2; cdr3_nt: TGTGCCAGCAGCCGAAGGACGTACTTGGACACTGAAGCTTTCTTT; cdr3_aa: CASSRRTYLDTEAFF
j_call: TRBJ1-5; clone_size: many; d_call: -; v_call: TRBV28; cdr3_nt: TGTGCCAGCAGTTTACTAGTGAGCCAGTATAACAATCAGCCCCAGCATTTT; cdr3_aa: CASSLLVSQYNNQPQHF
j_call: TRBJ2-5; clone_size: many; d_call: -; v_call: TRBV13; cdr3_nt: TGTGCCAGCAGCTTAGAGCACGAAGAGACCCAGTACTTC; cdr3_aa: CASSLEHEETQYF
j_call: TRBJ2-2; clone_size: many; d_call: -; v_call: TRBV7-9; cdr3_nt: TGTGCCAGCAGCCACCGGGACTTCCCCACCGGGGAGCTGTTTTTT; cdr3_aa: CASSHRDFPTGELFF
j_call: TRBJ1-1; clone_size: -; d_call: -; v_call: TRBV27; cdr3_nt: TGTGCCAGCAGTTTAGGACGGTCCCTCACTGAAGCTTTCTTT; cdr3_aa: CASSLGRSLTEAFF
j_call: TRBJ1-3; clone_size: many; d_call: -; v_call: TRBV30; cdr3_nt: TGTGCCTGGAGTATAGGGTTAATTGGAAACACCATATATTTT; cdr3_aa: CAWSIGLIGNTIYF
j_call: TRBJ2-7; clone_size: few; d_call: -; v_call: TRBV7-8; cdr3_nt: TGTGCCAGCAGCTCCACTGGTTGGGAGCAGTACTTC; cdr3_aa: CASSSTGWEQYF
j_call: TRBJ1-6; clone_size: many; d_call: -; v_call: TRBV19; cdr3_nt: TGTGCCAGTTCCGGGCAGAACGCGAATTCACCCCTCCACTTT; cdr3_aa: CASSGQNANSPLHF
j_call: TRBJ1-5; clone_size: many; d_call: -; v_call: TRBV4-1; cdr3_nt: TGCGCCAGCAGCCAAGAAACGGGGGTAAATCAGCCCCAGCATTTT; cdr3_aa: CASSQETGVNQPQHF
j_call: TRBJ2-7; clone_size: many; d_call: TRBD2; v_call: TRBV27; cdr3_nt: TGTGCCAGCTACGGACTAGCGGACTACGAGCAGTACTTC; cdr3_aa: CASYGLADYEQYF
j_call: TRBJ1-2; clone_size: many; d_call: -; v_call: TRBV19; cdr3_nt: TGTGCCAGTAGTCACCCCCTGGGAGGGTCTGATGGCTACACCTTC; cdr3_aa: CASSHPLGGSDGYTF
j_call: TRBJ1-2; clone_size: few; d_call: -; v_call: TRBV7-9; cdr3_nt: TGTGCCAGCAGCCCCCCCTGGGGTGACTATGGCTACACCTTC; cdr3_aa: CASSPPWGDYGYTF
j_call: TRBJ2-2; clone_size: many; d_call: -; v_call: TRBV24-1; cdr3_nt: TGTGCCACCAGTGATTCGGACTTCACCGGGGAGCTGTTTTTT; cdr3_aa: CATSDSDFTGELFF
j_call: TRBJ1-1; clone_size: many; d_call: -; v_call: TRBV6-4; cdr3_nt: TGTGCCAGCAGTGACCTAATCACAAGGTACACTGAAGCTTTCTTT; cdr3_aa: CASSDLITRYTEAFF
j_call: TRBJ2-5; clone_size: -; d_call: TRBD2; v_call: TRBV24-1; cdr3_nt: TGTGCCACCAGTGGGACTAGCGGGGGTGAGACCCAGTACTTC; cdr3_aa: CATSGTSGGETQYF
j_call: TRBJ2-7; clone_size: -; d_call: TRBD1; v_call: TRBV12-3/TRBV12-4; cdr3_nt: TGCCCCATGGGCCAGGGGGAATCCTACGAGCAGTACTTC; cdr3_aa: CPMGQGESYEQYF
j_call: TRBJ2-5; clone_size: few; d_call: TRBD2; v_call: TRBV12-3/TRBV12-4; cdr3_nt: TGTGCCAGCACCCCCAGCGGCGGGGGTGCGACCCAGTACTTC; cdr3_aa: CASTPSGGGATQYF
j_call: TRBJ2-2; clone_size: -; d_call: -; v_call: TRBV6-5; cdr3_nt: TGTGCCAGCAGCTTCTCGGGGGCGAGGACCGGGGAGCTGTTTTTT; cdr3_aa: CASSFSGARTGELFF
j_call: TRBJ1-2; clone_size: many; d_call: -; v_call: TRBV7-2; cdr3_nt: TGTGCCAGCAGCTTAAGACGGGCAGACTATGGCTACACCTTC; cdr3_aa: CASSLRRADYGYTF
j_call: TRBJ1-1; clone_size: many; d_call: TRBD1; v_call: TRBV7-3; cdr3_nt: TGTGCCAGCAGGGTAACCGGGACAGGGGGCACTGAAGCTTTCTTT; cdr3_aa: CASRVTGTGGTEAFF
j_call: TRBJ1-6; clone_size: many; d_call: -; v_call: TRBV6-1; cdr3_nt: TGTGCCACCCGACTCAGGACAGACTATTCACCCCTCCACTTT; cdr3_aa: CATRLRTDYSPLHF
j_call: TRBJ2-5; clone_size: few; d_call: -; v_call: TRBV19; cdr3_nt: TGTGCCAGTAGCGGGAGTCCTCAAGAGACCCAGTACTTC; cdr3_aa: CASSGSPQETQYF
j_call: TRBJ1-2; clone_size: many; d_call: -; v_call: TRBV30; cdr3_nt: TGTGCCTGGAGTGTAACCGGGACCGGGGGCTACACCTTC; cdr3_aa: CAWSVTGTGGYTF
j_call: TRBJ1-1; clone_size: many; d_call: TRBD1; v_call: TRBV6-5; cdr3_nt: TGTGCCAGCAGGGCTAGGACAGGGGGAGCTTTCTTT; cdr3_aa: CASRARTGGAFF
j_call: TRBJ1-2; clone_size: many; d_call: -; v_call: TRBV7-2; cdr3_nt: TGTGCCAGCAGCTTAGCGCGGGGCCTTACGGGCTACACCTTC; cdr3_aa: CASSLARGLTGYTF
j_call: TRBJ2-5; clone_size: many; d_call: -; v_call: TRBV15; cdr3_nt: TGTGCCACCAGCCCACAGGGCCCAGAGACCCAGTACTTC; cdr3_aa: CATSPQGPETQYF
j_call: TRBJ2-7; clone_size: -; d_call: -; v_call: TRBV6-5; cdr3_nt: TGTGCCAGCAGTTACGCTAGCCCTGGCGAGCAGTACTTC; cdr3_aa: CASSYASPGEQYF
j_call: TRBJ1-5; clone_size: many; d_call: -; v_call: TRBV18; cdr3_nt: TGTGCCAGCTCACAGGATCCAGGAGGACAGCCCCAGCATTTT; cdr3_aa: CASSQDPGGQPQHF
j_call: TRBJ1-1; clone_size: many; d_call: -; v_call: TRBV7-3; cdr3_nt: TGTGCCAGCAGCTTAGACGGGAAGAACACTGAAGCTTTCTTT; cdr3_aa: CASSLDGKNTEAFF
j_call: TRBJ1-1; clone_size: many; d_call: -; v_call: TRBV19; cdr3_nt: TGTGCCAGTAGCAAGCAGATGAACACTGAAGCTTTCTTT; cdr3_aa: CASSKQMNTEAFF
j_call: TRBJ2-7; clone_size: few; d_call: -; v_call: TRBV6-1; cdr3_nt: TGTGCCAGCAGTGAAGCGGTGGGAGGCCCTGCGAGGGAGCAGTACTTC; cdr3_aa: CASSEAVGGPAREQYF
j_call: TRBJ1-6; clone_size: many; d_call: -; v_call: TRBV4-2; cdr3_nt: TGTGCCAGCAGCCATTCGACGGGTGCTAGCTCCTATAATTCACCCCTCCACTTT; cdr3_aa: CASSHSTGASSYNSPLHF
j_call: TRBJ1-2; clone_size: many; d_call: TRBD1; v_call: TRBV12-3/TRBV12-4; cdr3_nt: TGTGCCAGCAGTTCACGACAGGGCCATGGCTACACCTTC; cdr3_aa: CASSSRQGHGYTF
j_call: TRBJ1-5; clone_size: many; d_call: -; v_call: TRBV5-1; cdr3_nt: TGCGCCAGCAGCTTGTGGCCAGGCATCAATCAGCCCCAGCATTTT; cdr3_aa: CASSLWPGINQPQHF
j_call: TRBJ1-1; clone_size: many; d_call: -; v_call: TRBV7-2; cdr3_nt: TGTGCCAGCAGCCCGTCCGTCGGGGGAGCTGAAGCTTTCTTT; cdr3_aa: CASSPSVGGAEAFF
j_call: TRBJ2-5; clone_size: -; d_call: -; v_call: TRBV12-3/TRBV12-4; cdr3_nt: TGTGCCAGCAGCCGAGTTTCTCTCCCCGCCGAGACCCAGTACTTC; cdr3_aa: CASSRVSLPAETQYF
j_call: TRBJ2-5; clone_size: many; d_call: TRBD2; v_call: TRBV18; cdr3_nt: TGTGCCAGCTCACCATCAGCGGGGGAGTACCAAGAGACCCAGTACTTC; cdr3_aa: CASSPSAGEYQETQYF
j_call: TRBJ2-2; clone_size: many; d_call: -; v_call: TRBV15; cdr3_nt: TGTGCCACCAGCAGAGGACAGGACACCGGGGAGCTGTTTTTT; cdr3_aa: CATSRGQDTGELFF
j_call: TRBJ2-7; clone_size: once; d_call: -; v_call: TRBV12-3/TRBV12-4; cdr3_nt: TGTGCCAGCAGTTTCTACCCGGGCTACGAGCAGTGCTTC; cdr3_aa: CASSFYPGYEQCF
j_call: TRBJ2-7; clone_size: -; d_call: -; v_call: TRBV28; cdr3_nt: TGTGCCAGCCGACCAATGGGAGGTAGCTACGAGCAGTACTTC; cdr3_aa: CASRPMGGSYEQYF
j_call: TRBJ1-2; clone_size: few; d_call: -; v_call: TRBV20-1; cdr3_nt: TGCAGTGCTATAAATCCAGGGGATTATGGCTACACCTTC; cdr3_aa: CSAINPGDYGYTF
j_call: TRBJ2-7; clone_size: many; d_call: -; v_call: TRBV14; cdr3_nt: TGTGCCAGCAGCCAGTACTCCTACGAGCAGTACTTC; cdr3_aa: CASSQYSYEQYF